Listed below are T cell receptor beta chains from one sample, sequenced in a study of sequential checkpoint blockade in melanoma. Profiling relied on immunoSEQ multiplex PCR, and the TCRdb table lists in-frame clones only, not all of them. Of about 18,000 clones in the sample, about two thirds were seen once. This material consisted of CD8+ T cells sorted from blood (inferred from file names), taken from a patient given nivolumab and ipilimumab in sequence. The receptors shown here come from a human donor with melanoma. Each CDR3 is given with its conserved first and last residue. The order of the fields is V gene, J gene, clone size, D gene, CDR3 protein, CDR3 DNA. D genes are given only for firm matches. Clone size is shown for a subset of rows, as once, few, many or a class of expanded clone.

>TRBV27|TRBJ1-3|once|.
CASSSFTGNTIYF
TGTGCCAGCAGTTCTTTTACTGGAAACACCATATATTTT
>TRBV5-8|TRBJ2-7|.|TRBD2
CASSADSGNTEQYF
TGTGCCAGCAGCGCCGATAGCGGGAATACCGAGCAGTACTTC
>TRBV10-1|TRBJ1-2|few|TRBD1
CASSEDRGNYYGYTF
TGCGCCAGCAGTGAGGACAGGGGTAATTACTATGGCTACACCTTC
>TRBV10-2|TRBJ2-7|.|TRBD1
CASSLTGSSYEQYF
TGCGCCAGCAGTCTGACAGGGTCCTCCTACGAGCAGTACTTC
>TRBV4-2|TRBJ2-7|.|TRBD2
CASSQEMGLASSYEQYF
TGTGCCAGCAGCCAAGAGATGGGACTAGCGAGCTCCTACGAGCAGTACTTC
>TRBV19|TRBJ2-7|.|.
CASSIGAGSAYEQYF
TGTGCCAGTAGTATAGGGGCAGGATCCGCCTACGAGCAGTACTTC
>TRBV7-9|TRBJ1-1|.|.
CASSSGGRTEAFF
TGTGCCAGCAGCTCCGGAGGGCGCACTGAAGCTTTCTTT
>TRBV10-2|TRBJ2-5|once|.
CAGSEKGGFQETQYF
TGCGCCGGCAGTGAGAAAGGAGGGTTCCAAGAGACCCAGTACTTC
>TRBV19|TRBJ2-7|.|TRBD2
CASSSTQRGYEQYF
TGTGCCAGTAGTTCCACCCAGCGGGGCTACGAGCAGTACTTC
>TRBV2|TRBJ1-5|few|.
CASSELGAVNQPQHF
TGTGCCAGCAGCGAACTAGGGGCGGTCAATCAGCCCCAGCATTTT
>TRBV4-2|TRBJ1-2|few|.
CASSQDTGVISYGYTF
TGTGCCAGCAGCCAAGATACGGGGGTAATTAGCTATGGCTACACCTTC
>TRBV7-8|TRBJ2-6|.|.
CASSPGLGVANVLTF
TGTGCCAGCAGCCCAGGTCTCGGGGTGGCCAACGTCCTGACTTTC
>TRBV7-8|TRBJ2-7|.|.
CASSITLRGRRDEQYF
TGTGCCAGCAGCATCACCCTTAGAGGGAGAAGGGACGAGCAGTACTTC
>TRBV6-5|TRBJ2-7|.|TRBD1
CASSRGQGRLEQYF
TGTGCCAGCAGCCGTGGACAGGGGCGGCTCGAGCAGTACTTC
>TRBV28|TRBJ2-7|.|TRBD2
CASSLSISGRLIYEQYF
TGTGCCAGCAGTTTATCTATTAGCGGGAGGCTGATCTACGAGCAGTACTTC
>TRBV15|TRBJ1-5|few|.
CATSRDSTNQPQHF
TGTGCCACCAGCAGAGATTCTACTAATCAGCCCCAGCATTTT
>TRBV30|TRBJ2-7|.|TRBD1
CAWSRTGVWTAYEQYF
TGTGCCTGGAGCCGTACAGGGGTCTGGACCGCCTACGAGCAGTACTTC
>TRBV27|TRBJ1-5|.|.
CASSLSPRQPQHF
TGTGCCAGCAGTTTATCGCCGCGGCAGCCCCAGCATTTT
>TRBV10-3|TRBJ1-2|.|TRBD1
CAISPRQGFYGYTF
TGTGCCATCAGCCCCAGACAGGGATTCTATGGCTACACCTTC
>TRBV11-2|TRBJ1-1|.|.
CASSTRAEAFF
TGTGCCAGCAGCACTAGGGCTGAAGCTTTCTTT
>TRBV28|TRBJ1-2|.|TRBD1
CASSPRTGNYGYTF
TGTGCCAGCAGTCCGAGGACAGGGAACTATGGCTACACCTTC
>TRBV7-6|TRBJ1-3|.|.
CASSLGGRVEAIYF
TGTGCCAGCAGCCTAGGGGGGCGAGTCGAGGCCATATATTTT
>TRBV5-1|TRBJ1-1|.|TRBD1
CASSKWTGNTEAFF
TGCGCCAGCAGCAAATGGACAGGGAACACTGAAGCTTTCTTT
>TRBV10-3|TRBJ2-7|few|TRBD2
CASSGATSGPYEQYF
TGTGCCAGCAGCGGCGCGACTAGCGGGCCGTACGAGCAGTACTTC
>TRBV7-6|TRBJ2-7|.|TRBD1
CASSPRDSIPYEQYF
TGTGCCAGCAGCCCCCGGGACAGCATACCCTACGAGCAGTACTTC
>TRBV5-1|TRBJ1-2|.|.
CASSLEPGPTGYGYTF
TGCGCCAGCAGCTTGGAACCGGGACCGACAGGCTATGGCTACACCTTC
>TRBV5-6|TRBJ2-6|.|.
CASSLPGRGGANVLTF
TGTGCCAGCAGCCTACCAGGCCGGGGAGGGGCCAACGTCCTGACTTTC
>TRBV6-5|TRBJ1-3|.|.
CASTQGLVGNTIYF
TGTGCCAGCACCCAGGGATTAGTTGGAAACACCATATATTTT
>TRBV21-1|TRBJ2-7|.|.
CASSKEGGDRGYNCGYEQYF
.
>TRBV4-1|TRBJ1-3|.|TRBD1
CASSQDRYRGSGNTIYF
TGCGCCAGCAGCCAAGATCGGTACAGGGGGTCTGGAAACACCATATATTTT
>TRBV6-1|TRBJ2-7|.|TRBD1
CASSEGQGAPYEQYF
TGTGCCAGCAGTGAGGGACAGGGGGCCCCCTACGAGCAGTACTTC
>TRBV18|TRBJ2-6|.|.
CASSTRVVGSGANVLTF
TGTGCCAGCTCAACCAGGGTTGTCGGTTCCGGGGCCAACGTCCTGACTTTC
>TRBV5-1|TRBJ1-1|few|.
CASSLVSSNEAFF
TGCGCCAGCAGCTTGGTGTCAAGCAATGAAGCTTTCTTT
>TRBV5-4|TRBJ1-1|.|.
CASSLIGEMNTEAFF
TGTGCCAGCAGCTTGATCGGGGAGATGAACACTGAAGCTTTCTTT
>TRBV4-1|TRBJ1-2|.|.
CASSQKIGPARDGYTF
TGCGCCAGCAGCCAAAAGATAGGGCCCGCGAGGGATGGCTACACCTTC
>TRBV9|TRBJ1-1|few|TRBD1
CASSSRQGTEAFF
TGTGCCAGCAGCTCTCGACAGGGAACTGAAGCTTTCTTT
>TRBV19|TRBJ1-1|.|TRBD1
CASRFQGAGTEAFF
TGTGCCAGTAGGTTTCAGGGGGCTGGCACTGAAGCTTTCTTT
>TRBV4-2|TRBJ1-3|.|.
CASSQESKPYPRNTIYF
TGTGCCAGCAGCCAAGAATCTAAGCCGTACCCGAGGAACACCATATATTTT
>TRBV28|TRBJ2-7|.|TRBD1
CASSLSSTGGFYEQYF
TGTGCCAGCAGTTTATCTTCGACAGGGGGCTTCTACGAGCAGTACTTC